The sequence of this T cell receptor (beta chain) was determined in a study of technical replicates of blood from a handful of donors. The germline gives CDR1 PRHDT, CDR2 FYEKMQ (reference sequence). V lost 1 base to trimming and J lost 4 bases, with 16 bases between them. The CDR3 consists of 16 residues. Assay: immunoSEQ multiplex PCR; the TCRdb copy retains only in-frame clones and omits some. Among 75,000 to 85,000 clones listed, 75% to 85% were seen once. The clonotype originates from a human donor in good health. Some clones in this sample may be carry-over from other donors' samples. Sample: PBMCs. The chain joins TRBV13 to TRBJ1-2, with D possibly TRBD1 on 6 matching bases. CDR3 residues: CASSLVQQGPLYGYTF. The DNA for the CDR3 is TGTGCCAGCAGCTTAGTCCAACAGGGTCCCCTCTATGGCTACACCTTC.